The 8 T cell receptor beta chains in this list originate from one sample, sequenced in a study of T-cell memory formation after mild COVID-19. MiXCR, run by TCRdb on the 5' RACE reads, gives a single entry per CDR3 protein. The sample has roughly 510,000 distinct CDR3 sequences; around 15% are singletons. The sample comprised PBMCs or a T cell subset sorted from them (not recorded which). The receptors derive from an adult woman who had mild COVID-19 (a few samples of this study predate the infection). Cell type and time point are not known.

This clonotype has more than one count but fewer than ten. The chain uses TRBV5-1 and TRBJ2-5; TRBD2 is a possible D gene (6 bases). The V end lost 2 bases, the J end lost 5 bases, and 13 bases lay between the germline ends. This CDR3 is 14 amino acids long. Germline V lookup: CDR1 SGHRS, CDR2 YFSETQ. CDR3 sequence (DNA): TGCGCCAGCAGCTTCGGGACTTTTGGTGAGACCCAGTACTTC. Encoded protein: CASSFGTFGETQYF.

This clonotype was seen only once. The CDR3 sequence: CASSYSKERGLNEQFF. Here the CDR3 DNA reads TGTGCCAGCAGTTACTCGAAGGAGCGGGGTCTTAATGAGCAGTTCTTC. This chain links TRBV6-5 with TRBJ2-1; TRBD2 matches at 7 bases. Trimming removed 0 bases from V and 7 bases from J; junction bases left unmatched: 9. The germline CDR1 and CDR2 sequences are MNHEY and SVGAGI. This CDR3 has 16 amino acids.

This CDR3 is CASSEGRDPEAFF. The CDR3 DNA reads TGTGCCAGCAGTGAGGGGAGGGACCCTGAAGCTTTCTTT. The chain joins TRBV2 to TRBJ1-1; D is perhaps TRBD1 (5 bases). Trimming took off 3 bases at V and 6 bases at J, with 11 bases between the two ends. The CDR3 is 13 amino acids. CDR1 is SNHLY and CDR2 is FYNNEI in the germline V gene.

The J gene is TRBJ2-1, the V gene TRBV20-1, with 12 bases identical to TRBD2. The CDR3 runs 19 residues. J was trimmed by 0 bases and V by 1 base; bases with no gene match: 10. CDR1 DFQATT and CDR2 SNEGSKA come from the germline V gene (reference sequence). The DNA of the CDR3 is TGCAGTGCTAGAGCCCTACGGACTAGCGGGGAGAGCTCCTACAATGAGCAGTTCTTC. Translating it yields CSARALRTSGESSYNEQFF.

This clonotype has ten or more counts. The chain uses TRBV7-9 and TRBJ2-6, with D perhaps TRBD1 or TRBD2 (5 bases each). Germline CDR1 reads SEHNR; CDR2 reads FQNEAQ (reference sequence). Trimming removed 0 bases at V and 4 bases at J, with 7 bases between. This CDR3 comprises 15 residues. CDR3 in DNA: TGTGCCAGCAGCTTAGCCGGGACCGGGGCCAACGTCCTGACTTTC. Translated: CASSLAGTGANVLTF.

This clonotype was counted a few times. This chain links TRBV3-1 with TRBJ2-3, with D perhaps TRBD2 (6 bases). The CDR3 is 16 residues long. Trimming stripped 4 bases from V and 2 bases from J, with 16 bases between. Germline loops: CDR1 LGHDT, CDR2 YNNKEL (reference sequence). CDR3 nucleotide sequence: TGTGCCAGCAGCCTTTTTCGGGAGCTTCTCACAGATACGCAGTATTTT. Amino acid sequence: CASSLFRELLTDTQYF.

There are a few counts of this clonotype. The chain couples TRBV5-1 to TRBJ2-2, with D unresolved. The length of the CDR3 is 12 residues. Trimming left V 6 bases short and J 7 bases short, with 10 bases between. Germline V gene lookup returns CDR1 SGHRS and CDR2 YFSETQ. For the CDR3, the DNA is TGCGCCAGCATTGGCTTCGGCGGGGAGCTGTTTTTT. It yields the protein CASIGFGGELFF.

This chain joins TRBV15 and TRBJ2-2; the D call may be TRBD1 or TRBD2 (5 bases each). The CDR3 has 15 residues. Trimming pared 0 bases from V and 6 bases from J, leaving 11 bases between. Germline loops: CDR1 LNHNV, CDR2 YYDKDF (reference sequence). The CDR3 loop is CATSRDHLGAGELFF. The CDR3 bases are TGTGCCACCAGCAGAGACCACCTGGGGGCCGGGGAGCTGTTTTTT.